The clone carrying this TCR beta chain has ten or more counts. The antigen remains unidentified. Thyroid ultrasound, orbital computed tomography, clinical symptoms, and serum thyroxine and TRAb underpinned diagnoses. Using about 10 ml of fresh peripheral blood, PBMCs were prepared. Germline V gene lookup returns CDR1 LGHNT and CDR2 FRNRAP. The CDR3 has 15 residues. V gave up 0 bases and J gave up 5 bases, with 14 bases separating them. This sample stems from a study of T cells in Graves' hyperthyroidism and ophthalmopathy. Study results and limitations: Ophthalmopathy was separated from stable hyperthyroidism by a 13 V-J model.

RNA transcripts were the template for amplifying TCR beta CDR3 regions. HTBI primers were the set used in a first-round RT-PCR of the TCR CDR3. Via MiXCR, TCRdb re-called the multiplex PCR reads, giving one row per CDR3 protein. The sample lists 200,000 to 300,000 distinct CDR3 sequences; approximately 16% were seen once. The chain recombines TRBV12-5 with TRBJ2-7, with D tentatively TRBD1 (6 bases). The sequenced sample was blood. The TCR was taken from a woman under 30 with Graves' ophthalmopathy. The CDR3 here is CASGLVQGGENEQYF. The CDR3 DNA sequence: TGTGCTAGTGGTTTGGTACAGGGCGGTGAGAACGAGCAGTACTTC.